The T cell receptor (beta chain) described here comes from a study of cytomegalovirus exposure and HLA in healthy donors. In the study overall: Unique TCRs from HLA-typed donors, 70 million to 85 million of them, were held in an early data release.

Comment on this clone: What it binds is not known.

Study-wide points: In most subjects, TCR beta sequences reportedly gave accurate predictions of HLA-A and HLA-B alleles.

PCR primers comprised 60 Vbeta and 13 Jbeta primers. Some clones are missing from TCRdb's copy, which holds only in-frame ones; the method was immunoSEQ multiplex PCR. The profile shows some 130,000 clones, 75% to 85% of them singletons. This TCR came from a man between 25 and 39 years old in good health and CMV-seronegative. Sequenced: PBMCs.

The CDR3 is CASSAHRVYNEQFF. The CDR3 bases are TGTGCCAGCAGCGCACACAGGGTCTACAATGAGCAGTTCTTC. The V call is TRBV11-2, the J call TRBJ2-1; perhaps TRBD1 as D (6 bases). V lost 5 bases to trimming and J lost 3 bases, with 11 bases between them. The CDR3 has 14 residues. The V gene's germline CDR1 is SGHAT and CDR2 FQNNGV.